Listed below are T cell receptor beta chains from one sample, sequenced in a study of cytomegalovirus exposure and HLA in healthy donors. This table comes from immunoSEQ multiplex PCR, and its TCRdb copy is limited to in-frame clones, with some not included. The sample gives about 130,000 clones, about 80% of which show up once; 3% to 4% is in the top ten. Material: PBMCs. The receptor set was obtained from a woman aged 50 to 60 in good health and CMV-seronegative. Each CDR3 is given with its conserved first and last residue. D genes are given only for firm matches. For some rows the clone size is stated as once, few or many, or as a class when expanded; others skip it.

d_call,j_call,v_call,clone_size,cdr3_nt,cdr3_aa
TRBD2,TRBJ2-5,TRBV15,-,TGTGCCACCAGCAGAAGAATCGGGACTAGCGGGAAAGAGACCCAGTACTTC,CATSRRIGTSGKETQYF
TRBD2,TRBJ2-1,TRBV4-2,-,TGTGCCAGCAGCCAAGTTCGGACTAGACCTGAGCAGTTCTTC,CASSQVRTRPEQFF
TRBD1,TRBJ2-2,TRBV9,-,TGTGCCAGCAGCGGATGGGGGGACAGGGGGCTGTCCGGGGAGCTGTTTTTT,CASSGWGDRGLSGELFF
TRBD2,TRBJ2-7,TRBV11-2,once,TGTGCCAGCAGCTTAGTTGGGGGGGGCTCCTACGAGCAGTACTTC,CASSLVGGGSYEQYF
TRBD2,TRBJ2-7,TRBV4-3,-,TGCGCCAGCAGCCGAACTTGGCAAGCGGGAGTCCACGAGCAGTACTTC,CASSRTWQAGVHEQYF
TRBD1,TRBJ1-2,TRBV19,-,TGTGCCAGTATGGAGGACCCCAAGGGCAGGGGGAACTATGGCTACACCTTC,CASMEDPKGRGNYGYTF
-,TRBJ2-5,TRBV7-9,-,TGTGCCAGCAGCTTCCGGACAGCCGAAGAGACCCAGTACTTC,CASSFRTAEETQYF
-,TRBJ1-5,TRBV19,few,TGTGCCAGTAGTATCCGAGGGCCTGGCAATCAGCCCCAGCATTTT,CASSIRGPGNQPQHF
TRBD2,TRBJ2-3,TRBV7-9,-,TGTGCCAGCAGACTAGCGGGAGGAGAGGATACGCAGTATTTT,CASRLAGGEDTQYF
-,TRBJ2-2,TRBV19,once,TGTGCCAGTAGTCTTACAGGTATCGCCGGGGAGCTGTTTTTT,CASSLTGIAGELFF
TRBD1,TRBJ2-1,TRBV4-3,-,TGCGCCAGCAGCCACTTGTCGACAGGGGGTGGTGAGCAGTTCTTC,CASSHLSTGGGEQFF
-,TRBJ1-5,TRBV10-3,-,TGTGCCATCAGTGAAGGGGAGGGGCCCCAGCATTTT,CAISEGEGPQHF
-,TRBJ1-2,TRBV7-2,once,TGTGCCAGCAGCCCGGGGGTCTCGACTAACTATGGCTACACCTTC,CASSPGVSTNYGYTF
TRBD2,TRBJ2-3,TRBV11-1,few,TGTGCCAGCAGCTTATCGGGGGGTATACTCCTAGATACGCAGTATTTT,CASSLSGGILLDTQYF
-,TRBJ2-5,TRBV7-9,-,TGTGCCAGCAGCTTATTCGGCGGGAACCAAGAGACCCAGTACTTC,CASSLFGGNQETQYF
TRBD1,TRBJ1-2,TRBV7-3,-,TGTGCCAGCAGCTCGGGACAGGGAGGCGGTGGCTACACCTTC,CASSSGQGGGGYTF
-,TRBJ2-5,TRBV27,-,TGTGCCAGCAGTTACTGGGAGTCGGGACAAGAGACCCAGTACTTC,CASSYWESGQETQYF
-,TRBJ2-1,TRBV5-1,-,TGCGCCAGCAGCTTGGGTCCTAACAATGAGCAGTTCTTC,CASSLGPNNEQFF
TRBD1,TRBJ1-3,TRBV28,-,TGTGCCAGCAGTTCCAACAGGGGGGGCTCTGGAAACACCATATATTTT,CASSSNRGGSGNTIYF
TRBD1,TRBJ1-5,TRBV2,-,TGTGCCAGCAGTGACGGACAGGGAGGTACTCAGCCCCAGCATTTT,CASSDGQGGTQPQHF
-,TRBJ1-6,TRBV6-6,-,TGTGCCAGCCAGTTATCAGTTAATTCACCCCTCCACTTT,CASQLSVNSPLHF
-,TRBJ1-5,TRBV28,-,TGTGATTCGCGGGGGGCGTGTAATCAGCCCCAGCATTTT,CDSRGACNQPQHF
-,TRBJ2-1,TRBV19,-,TGTGCCAGTAGTTTACGCCAGGACTCGAGCAATGAGCAGTTCTTC,CASSLRQDSSNEQFF
TRBD1,TRBJ1-1,TRBV6-5,-,TGTGCCAGCAGTAAGACGACAGGGAGAAACACTGAAGCTTTCTTT,CASSKTTGRNTEAFF
-,TRBJ1-1,TRBV19,once,TGTGCCAGTACCGACGGTTCAGGGTCCAGAGAAGCTTTCTTT,CASTDGSGSREAFF
-,TRBJ1-3,TRBV28,few,TGTGCCAGCAGTTTACCCGACAGGGGAAACACCATATATTTT,CASSLPDRGNTIYF
TRBD2,TRBJ2-1,TRBV4-1,-,TGCGCCAGCAGCCCACCCCTTCTGAGGAGGGAGGGCCGCAATGAGCAGTTCTTC,CASSPPLLRREGRNEQFF
-,TRBJ1-5,TRBV18,-,TGTGCCAGCCAAGACAGTTTCCTTAGCAATCAGCCCCAGCATTTT,CASQDSFLSNQPQHF